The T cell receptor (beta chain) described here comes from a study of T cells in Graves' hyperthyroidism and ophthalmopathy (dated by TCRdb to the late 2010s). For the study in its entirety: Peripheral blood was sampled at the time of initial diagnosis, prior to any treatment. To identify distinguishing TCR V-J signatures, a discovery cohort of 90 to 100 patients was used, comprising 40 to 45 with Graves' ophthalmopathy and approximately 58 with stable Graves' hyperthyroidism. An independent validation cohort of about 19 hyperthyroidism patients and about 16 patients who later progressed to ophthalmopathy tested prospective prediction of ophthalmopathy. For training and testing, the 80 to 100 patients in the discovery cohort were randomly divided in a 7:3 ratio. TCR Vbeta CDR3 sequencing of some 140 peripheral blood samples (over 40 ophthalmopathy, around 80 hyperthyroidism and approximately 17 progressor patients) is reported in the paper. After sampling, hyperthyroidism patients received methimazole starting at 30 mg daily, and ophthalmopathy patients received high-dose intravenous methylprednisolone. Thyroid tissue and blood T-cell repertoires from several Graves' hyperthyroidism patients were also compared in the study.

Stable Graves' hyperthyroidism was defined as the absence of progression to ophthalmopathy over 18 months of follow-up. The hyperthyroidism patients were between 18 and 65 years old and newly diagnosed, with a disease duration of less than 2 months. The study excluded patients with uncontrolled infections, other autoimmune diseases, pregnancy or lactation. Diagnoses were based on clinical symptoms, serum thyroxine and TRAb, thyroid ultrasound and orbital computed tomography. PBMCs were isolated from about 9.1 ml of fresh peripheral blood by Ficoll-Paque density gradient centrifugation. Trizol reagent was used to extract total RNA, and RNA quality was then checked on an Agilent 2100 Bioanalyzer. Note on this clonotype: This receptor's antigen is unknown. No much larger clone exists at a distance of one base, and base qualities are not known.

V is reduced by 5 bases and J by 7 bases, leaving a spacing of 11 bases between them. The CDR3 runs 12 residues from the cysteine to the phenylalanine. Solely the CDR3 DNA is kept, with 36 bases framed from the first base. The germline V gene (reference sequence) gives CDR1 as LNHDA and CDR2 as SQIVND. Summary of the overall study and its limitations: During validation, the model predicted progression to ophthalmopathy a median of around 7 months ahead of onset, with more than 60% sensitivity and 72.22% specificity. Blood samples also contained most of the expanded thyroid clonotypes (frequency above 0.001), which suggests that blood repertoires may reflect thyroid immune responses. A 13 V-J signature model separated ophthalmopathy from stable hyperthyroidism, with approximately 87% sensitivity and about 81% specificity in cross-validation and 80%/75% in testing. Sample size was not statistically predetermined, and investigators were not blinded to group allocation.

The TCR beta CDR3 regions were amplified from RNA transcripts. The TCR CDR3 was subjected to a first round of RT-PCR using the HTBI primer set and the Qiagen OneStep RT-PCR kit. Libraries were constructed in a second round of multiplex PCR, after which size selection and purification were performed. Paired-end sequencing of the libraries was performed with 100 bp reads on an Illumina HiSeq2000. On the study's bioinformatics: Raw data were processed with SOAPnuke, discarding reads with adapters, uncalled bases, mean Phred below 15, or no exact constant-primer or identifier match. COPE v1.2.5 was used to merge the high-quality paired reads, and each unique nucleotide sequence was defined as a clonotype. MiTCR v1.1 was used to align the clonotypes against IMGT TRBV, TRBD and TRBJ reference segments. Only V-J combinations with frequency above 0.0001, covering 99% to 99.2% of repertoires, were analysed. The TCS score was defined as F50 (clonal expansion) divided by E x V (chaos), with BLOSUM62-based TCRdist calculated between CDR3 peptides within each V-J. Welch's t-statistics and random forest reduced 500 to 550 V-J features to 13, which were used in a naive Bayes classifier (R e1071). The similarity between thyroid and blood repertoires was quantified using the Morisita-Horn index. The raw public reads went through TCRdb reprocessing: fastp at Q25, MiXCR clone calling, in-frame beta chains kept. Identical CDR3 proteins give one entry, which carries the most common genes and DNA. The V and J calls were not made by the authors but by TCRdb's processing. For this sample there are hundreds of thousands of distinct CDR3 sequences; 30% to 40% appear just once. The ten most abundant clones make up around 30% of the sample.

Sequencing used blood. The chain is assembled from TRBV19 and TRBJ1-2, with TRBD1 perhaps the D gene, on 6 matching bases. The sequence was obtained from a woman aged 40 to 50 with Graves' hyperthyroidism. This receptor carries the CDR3 CASSLTGPGYTF. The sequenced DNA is TGTGCCAGTAGTTTAACAGGGCCTGGCTACACCTTC.